The rows below give T cell receptor beta chains drawn from one sample of a study of T cell repertoires in cytomegalovirus infection. Their recognized antigens are unknown. One entry per CDR3 protein results from TCRdb running MiXCR on the reads. Of roughly 920,000 distinct CDR3 sequences listed, approximately 31% were seen once; the top ten hold roughly 13%. The sequences come from cultured CD8+ T cells from PBMCs, collected from culture after CMV antigen stimulation. These receptors all stem from a human donor in good health (CMV status not recorded). Some clones in this sample may be carry-over from other donors' samples. Both conserved end residues are part of each CDR3. Each record gives: D gene, clone size, V gene, CDR3 protein. A D gene is named only where the DNA matches it firmly. Size is stated for part of the rows, as once, few or many counts, or as a class when the clone is expanded.

-,-,TRBV6-8,CASSYNQNTEAFF
TRBD2,many,TRBV7-3,CASSLYGLAGATIQETQYF
-,many,TRBV10-3,CAIRREGTNEKLFF
-,few,TRBV12-5,CASGLVSTFTGNTIYF
TRBD1,few,TRBV6-1,CASSLRDSLWTVLGDYGYTF
-,-,TRBV6-6,CASSYKGSNEQFF
-,few,TRBV28,CASSLNPQETQYF
-,many,TRBV7-6,CASSATGSGELFF
-,once,TRBV6-6,CASTREGVGTDTQYF
TRBD1,-,TRBV28,CASSMTGDNEQFF
TRBD1,few,TRBV6-6,CASSYSQTGHSGNTIYF
-,few,TRBV4-3,CASSQALGAEAFF
TRBD2,-,TRBV12-3/TRBV12-4,CASSPGLAGGGWELFF
-,-,TRBV7-9,CASSLVSAGYGYTF
TRBD2,-,TRBV27,CASRTQRGDDNEQFF
-,-,TRBV19,CASKAPVGNTIYF
-,-,TRBV25-1,CASSEWSGVYNEQFF
-,-,TRBV12-3/TRBV12-4,CVSTPGSRNTEAFF
-,-,TRBV4-3,CASSQGKPSNTEAFF
-,few,TRBV7-9,CASSLGSQDGYTF
-,-,TRBV10-3,CAISEGSGALSYEQYF
TRBD2,few,TRBV4-1,CASSLGGSSGGPQETQYF
TRBD1,few,TRBV7-6,CASSLADRVYEKLFF
-,-,TRBV7-9,CAGAGGQFF
TRBD1,-,TRBV7-6,CASSSEGQDNSPLHF
-,-,TRBV2,CASSEGTVQPQHF
-,few,TRBV7-2,CASSLPGVSYGYTF
-,once,TRBV20-1,CSARTGTQFGEQYF
-,few,TRBV29-1,CSVEEKDPGELFF